A selection of T cell receptor beta chains follows, all from one sample in a study of OX40 agonist ivuxolimab in advanced cancers. Assay used: immunoSEQ multiplex PCR; TCRdb lists only in-frame clones, some missing. The sample contains around 67,000 clones, about 85% of which appear only once. This sample comprised CD4+ or CD8+ T cells sorted from blood, obtained in a trial of the OX40 agonist ivuxolimab. The origin of the receptors is an adult with an advanced solid tumor such as melanoma, head and neck, liver or kidney cancer. CDR3s include the opening cysteine and the closing phenylalanine or tryptophan. The D gene is left open where the match is weak. Rows give clone size only sometimes, using once, few, many, or a class for an expanded clone.

NA	TRBV7-3	TRBJ2-3	once	CASSLAGATDTQYF	TGTGCCAGCAGCTTAGCAGGGGCGACAGATACGCAGTATTTT
TRBD1	TRBV18	TRBJ1-5	few	CASSEDRDQPQHF	TGTGCCAGCTCAGAGGACAGGGATCAGCCCCAGCATTTT
TRBD1	TRBV7-9	TRBJ1-1	NA	CASSFITGDTEAFF	TGTGCCAGCAGCTTTATTACAGGGGACACTGAAGCTTTCTTT
NA	TRBV28	TRBJ2-1	NA	CASSFSVQRSYNEQFF	TGTGCCAGCAGTTTCTCGGTGCAGCGCTCCTACAATGAGCAGTTCTTC
NA	TRBV28	TRBJ1-2	NA	CASSTLDGDGYTF	TGTGCCAGCAGTACATTGGACGGTGATGGCTACACCTTC
TRBD2	TRBV7-2	TRBJ2-2	NA	CASSLDGAGAGGELFF	TGTGCCAGCAGCTTAGATGGGGCGGGAGCCGGGGGGGAGCTGTTTTTT
NA	TRBV5-4	TRBJ1-1	NA	CASSLAPMNTEAFF	TGTGCCAGCAGCTTGGCCCCAATGAACACTGAAGCTTTCTTT
TRBD1	TRBV6-6	TRBJ2-7	NA	CASSNSGTGPYEQYF	TGTGCCAGCAGTAACTCCGGGACAGGTCCCTACGAGCAGTACTTC
TRBD1	TRBV19	TRBJ1-2	NA	CASRPGQGDYGYTF	TGTGCCAGTAGACCGGGACAGGGGGACTATGGCTACACCTTC
TRBD1	TRBV27	TRBJ2-3	NA	CASSLVGTGKEGTDTQYF	TGTGCCAGCAGTCTAGTCGGGACAGGGAAGGAGGGGACAGATACGCAGTATTTT